These T cell receptor beta chains were read from a single sample in a study of graft-versus-host responses after intestinal transplantation. The antigens these receptors bind are not known. Assay used: immunoSEQ multiplex PCR; TCRdb lists only in-frame clones, some missing. The sample carries about 92,000 clones, roughly 80% recorded once. This specimen consisted of unstimulated CD8+ T cells sorted from spleen or lymph node cells, obtained before intestinal transplant. The receptors originated from a human donor who received an intestinal transplant. The CDR3 runs from the conserved cysteine through the conserved F or W. D genes are given only for firm matches. Not all rows give a size; the values are once, few, many and, for expanded clones, a class.

clone_size,v_call,j_call,d_call,cdr3_aa,cdr3_nt
-,TRBV4-3,TRBJ1-2,TRBD1,CASSQTWTGGPYGYTF,TGCGCCAGCAGCCAAACCTGGACAGGGGGTCCTTATGGCTACACCTTC
-,TRBV4-1,TRBJ2-2,-,CASSQPGPTGELFF,TGCGCCAGCAGCCAGCCGGGGCCCACCGGGGAGCTGTTTTTT
-,TRBV9,TRBJ1-1,-,CASSPWGWAEAFF,TGTGCCAGCAGTCCGTGGGGATGGGCTGAAGCTTTCTTT
-,TRBV19,TRBJ2-5,-,CASKISGSQETQYF,TGTGCCAGTAAGATTAGCGGATCTCAAGAGACCCAGTACTTC
-,TRBV11-1,TRBJ2-7,-,CASSLVGTFYEQYF,TGTGCCAGCAGCTTAGTAGGGACCTTCTACGAGCAGTACTTC
-,TRBV19,TRBJ2-2,-,CASSIWGARGTTGELFF,TGTGCCAGTAGTATCTGGGGGGCGCGGGGGACCACCGGGGAGCTGTTTTTT
-,TRBV7-3,TRBJ2-7,-,CASSEQGGEQYF,TGTGCCAGCAGTGAGCAGGGGGGAGAGCAGTACTTC
few,TRBV6-5,TRBJ2-5,TRBD2,CASSRGGTQYF,TGTGCCAGCAGCCGGGGGGGGACCCAGTACTTC
-,TRBV9,TRBJ2-7,TRBD1,CASTSSGTGNEQYF,TGTGCCAGCACCTCCTCCGGGACAGGGAACGAGCAGTACTTC
-,TRBV5-1,TRBJ1-2,-,CASSLEASGGAANYGYTF,TGCGCCAGCAGCTTGGAGGCATCGGGGGGCGCAGCTAACTATGGCTACACCTTC
-,TRBV18,TRBJ2-7,-,CASSPTGYEQYF,TGTGCCAGCTCACCTACAGGTTACGAGCAGTACTTC
-,TRBV5-4,TRBJ2-4,-,CASSLEQGVGIQYF,TGTGCCAGCAGCTTGGAACAGGGAGTCGGCATTCAGTACTTC
-,TRBV28,TRBJ2-1,-,CASSNRQNLWNEQFF,TGTGCCAGCAGTAACCGACAGAACCTTTGGAATGAGCAGTTCTTC
-,TRBV2,TRBJ1-1,-,CASSGPGRVNTEAFF,TGTGCCAGCAGTGGACCGGGACGGGTGAACACTGAAGCTTTCTTT
-,TRBV19,TRBJ2-4,-,CASSPEGWRDNIQYF,TGTGCCAGTAGTCCTGAAGGTTGGAGGGACAACATTCAGTACTTC
few,TRBV6-5,TRBJ2-5,TRBD2,CASSYGGGSQETQYF,TGTGCCAGCAGTTACGGCGGGGGATCCCAAGAGACCCAGTACTTC
-,TRBV6-6,TRBJ1-3,-,CASSYGLLSGNTIYF,TGTGCCAGCAGTTACGGCCTCCTCTCTGGAAACACCATATATTTT
once,TRBV28,TRBJ2-7,-,CASSNRAHSYEQCF,TGTGCCAGCAGCAACAGGGCTCACTCCTACGAGCAGTGCTTC
-,TRBV7-9,TRBJ2-7,TRBD1,CASSPTGNSYEQYF,TGTGCCAGCAGTCCGACAGGGAACTCCTACGAGCAGTACTTC
-,TRBV27,TRBJ2-5,TRBD2,CASSLWGLAGAPLQETQYF,TGTGCCAGCAGTTTGTGGGGACTAGCGGGGGCGCCGCTCCAAGAGACCCAGTACTTC
-,TRBV7-2,TRBJ1-4,TRBD1,CASSPDGTGEFEKLFF,TGTGCCAGCAGCCCAGATGGGACAGGGGAATTTGAAAAACTGTTTTTT
-,TRBV11-2,TRBJ2-7,-,CASSLVGPGEWYF,TGTGCCAGCAGCCTCGTGGGGCCGGGCGAGTGGTACTTC
few,TRBV11-2,TRBJ2-7,-,CASSAKPGGTYEQYF,TGTGCCAGCAGCGCGAAGCCGGGGGGCACCTACGAGCAGTACTTC
-,TRBV28,TRBJ1-5,-,CATHRGGGAGQPQHF,TGTGCCACCCACAGAGGGGGGGGCGCCGGGCAGCCCCAGCATTTT
-,TRBV5-6,TRBJ2-2,-,CASSLRWENTGELFF,TGTGCCAGCAGCTTGAGGTGGGAGAACACCGGGGAGCTGTTTTTT
-,TRBV5-6,TRBJ2-2,-,CASSRRVSENTGELFF,TGTGCCAGCAGCCGCAGGGTGTCCGAGAACACCGGGGAGCTGTTTTTT
-,TRBV10-2,TRBJ2-1,TRBD2,CASSNSGGNYNEQFF,TGCGCCAGCAGTAATAGCGGGGGTAACTACAATGAGCAGTTCTTC
once,TRBV7-9,TRBJ1-1,-,CASSNTDSMNTEAFF,TGTGCCAGCAGCAACACGGACAGTATGAACACTGAAGCTTTCTTT
-,TRBV6-6,TRBJ1-1,-,CASSLLTPHTEAFF,TGTGCCAGCAGTTTGCTCACACCACACACTGAAGCCTTCTTT
-,TRBV7-7,TRBJ2-1,-,CASLGLISYNEQFF,TGTGCTAGCTTGGGACTCATATCCTACAATGAGCAGTTCTTC
-,TRBV11-2,TRBJ1-5,-,CASSLGTGPLNQPQHF,TGTGCCAGCAGCTTAGGCACAGGGCCCTTAAATCAGCCCCAGCATTTT
-,TRBV19,TRBJ2-5,TRBD2,CASSWTRVGETQYF,TGTGCCAGTAGTTGGACTAGAGTGGGCGAGACCCAGTACTTC
-,TRBV6-5,TRBJ1-5,TRBD1,CASSYWDRGHQPQHF,TGTGCCAGCAGTTACTGGGACAGGGGGCATCAGCCCCAGCATTTT
-,TRBV9,TRBJ1-2,-,CASSVTGFNYGYTF,TGTGCCAGCAGCGTAACAGGATTTAACTATGGCTACACCTTC
-,TRBV5-4,TRBJ2-7,TRBD1,CASSPGQGILYEQYF,TGTGCCAGCAGCCCGGGACAGGGTATCCTTTACGAGCAGTACTTC
-,TRBV14,TRBJ2-5,TRBD2,CASSQIAGFQETQYF,TGTGCCAGCAGCCAAATAGCGGGATTCCAAGAGACCCAGTACTTC
-,TRBV4-1,TRBJ1-2,-,CASSPQTGKGRYTF,TGCGCCAGCAGCCCTCAAACAGGGAAGGGCCGGTACACCTTC
-,TRBV5-4,TRBJ1-5,-,CASSLAGEQPQHF,TGTGCCAGCAGCTTGGCGGGGGAACAGCCCCAGCATTTT
once,TRBV7-9,TRBJ2-1,-,CASSGPGGVYNEQFF,TGTGCCAGCAGCGGCCCGGGCGGGGTATACAATGAGCAGTTCTTC
-,TRBV9,TRBJ1-1,-,CARSVGGGTEAFF,TGTGCCCGCAGCGTAGGGGGGGGCACTGAAGCTTTCTTT
-,TRBV29-1,TRBJ2-3,-,CSVEGSGWGTDTQYF,TGCAGCGTTGAAGGTTCAGGGTGGGGCACAGATACGCAGTATTTT
-,TRBV29-1,TRBJ1-2,-,CSVEWFRAYYGYTF,TGCAGCGTTGAGTGGTTCCGGGCCTACTATGGCTACACCTTC
few,TRBV19,TRBJ2-1,-,CASSIVGSYNEQFF,TGTGCCAGTAGTATAGTGGGCTCCTACAATGAGCAGTTCTTC
-,TRBV19,TRBJ1-1,-,CASSAGPYKAEAFF,TGTGCCAGTAGTGCCGGGCCGTATAAGGCTGAAGCTTTCTTT
-,TRBV9,TRBJ2-1,TRBD1,CASSEDRYNEQFF,TGTGCCAGCAGCGAGGACAGGTACAATGAGCAGTTCTTC
-,TRBV6-1,TRBJ2-1,TRBD2,CASSPSGSYDEQFF,TGTGCCAGCAGTCCTAGCGGGAGTTACGATGAGCAGTTCTTC
-,TRBV29-1,TRBJ2-7,TRBD1,CSVEGTGRTYEQYF,TGCAGCGTTGAGGGGACAGGCAGAACCTACGAGCAGTACTTC
-,TRBV2,TRBJ1-5,-,CASSEALKGSNQPQHF,TGTGCCAGCAGTGAAGCGCTAAAGGGGAGCAATCAGCCCCAGCATTTT
-,TRBV15,TRBJ2-6,-,CATSRAVVRSGANVLTF,TGTGCCACCAGCAGGGCCGTCGTTAGGTCTGGGGCCAACGTCCTGACTTTC
-,TRBV4-2,TRBJ2-7,-,CASSQEAGSYEQYF,TGTGCCAGCAGCCAAGAAGCCGGCTCCTACGAGCAGTACTTC
-,TRBV6-6,TRBJ2-3,TRBD2,CASSYLLAASTDTQYF,TGTGCCAGCAGTTACCTACTAGCGGCTAGCACAGATACGCAGTATTTT
few,TRBV7-9,TRBJ1-2,TRBD1,CASSSSTAQGNYGYTF,TGTGCCAGCAGCTCGTCCACGGCACAGGGGAACTATGGCTACACCTTC
once,TRBV5-6,TRBJ2-1,-,CASSLGSRLTQGGFF,TGTGCCAGCAGCTTGGGATCAAGGCTCACGCAAGGTGGGTTCTTC
-,TRBV6-5,TRBJ1-2,-,CASTLHQGRDGYTF,TGTGCCAGCACCCTGCACCAGGGGCGGGATGGCTACACCTTC